This entry lists 25 T cell receptor beta chains sequenced from one sample in a study of T cells in Graves' hyperthyroidism and ophthalmopathy. TCR beta CDR3 regions were amplified from RNA transcripts. The HTBI primer set was used in a first-round RT-PCR of the TCR CDR3. TCRdb re-analysed the multiplex PCR reads in MiXCR, keeping a single row per CDR3 protein. This sample yields 200,000 to 250,000 distinct CDR3 sequences, of which about 15% are seen a single time; 25% to 30% belongs to the top ten. Sequences were obtained from blood. Every receptor here comes from a woman younger than 30 with Graves' ophthalmopathy.

This clonotype has at least ten counts. The V and J genes are TRBV12-3 or TRBV12-4 and TRBJ2-7; D is undetermined. With 6 bases removed from V and 3 bases from J, the gap between germline ends came to 9 bases. The CDR3 sequence is 12 residues long. As DNA, the CDR3 is TGTGCCAGCAGCCCGCCCTTCTACGAGCAGTACTTC. Translation: CASSPPFYEQYF.

This clonotype was seen ten or more times. The chain links TRBV2 to TRBJ1-1, with no clear D. CDR1 is SNHLY, CDR2 FYNNEI, per germline. Trimming took off 6 bases at V and 6 bases at J, with 8 bases between the two ends. The CDR3 covers 11 residues. This CDR3 is CASRGSAEAFF. DNA for the CDR3: TGTGCCAGCAGGGGGTCTGCTGAAGCTTTCTTT.

For this clonotype: A much larger clone differs by one base, so this may be a read error. V usage is TRBV7-2 and J usage is TRBJ1-2; no definite D call. The CDR3 sequence is 13 residues long. CDR1 and CDR2 (germline): SGHTA, FQGNSA. The CDR3 here is CAGSLVVGLGYTF. CDR3 bases: TGTGCCGGCAGCTTAGTTGTTGGCCTTGGCTACACCTTC.

The chain links TRBV15 to TRBJ1-2, with D maybe TRBD1 (6 bases). Germline V lookup: CDR1 LNHNV, CDR2 YYDKDF (reference sequence). The length of the CDR3 is 17 residues. V was pared by 0 bases and J by 7 bases, with 21 bases between. This CDR3 is CATSRESTNRVLGGYTF. In DNA form, the CDR3 reads TGTGCCACCAGCAGAGAATCGACAAACAGGGTGTTGGGTGGCTACACCTTC.

This clonotype was seen ten or more times. The chain carries TRBV27 and TRBJ2-7, with 14 bases that match TRBD2. Looked up from germline, CDR1 is MNHEY and CDR2 is SMNVEV (reference sequence). The trim removed 3 bases at V and 4 bases at J, leaving 5 bases unmatched. The CDR3 covers 16 residues. The CDR3 nucleotides are TGTGCCAGCAGTTTGGGACTAGCGGGAGTATTATACGAGCAGTACTTC. Its translation: CASSLGLAGVLYEQYF.

The V gene is TRBV7-9, the J gene TRBJ2-2; 7 nucleotides agree with TRBD1. Looked up from germline, CDR1 is SEHNR and CDR2 is FQNEAQ (reference sequence). CDR3 length: 22 residues. Trimming cost V 4 bases and J 5 bases; bases outside gene matches: 28. CDR3 DNA sequence: TGTGCCAGCAGCTCCCCCCGGACAGGTTCGTGGAGCGTGAGAGGAGGAACCGGGGAGCTGTTTTTT. Translated, it gives CASSSPRTGSWSVRGGTGELFF.

This clonotype showed up many times. This chain connects TRBV7-2 to TRBJ2-1; D call uncertain. Germline CDR1 SGHTA, CDR2 FQGNSA. The ends were cut back, 5 bases at V and 8 bases at J, with 13 bases in the middle. CDR3 length: 13 residues. DNA of the CDR3: TGTGCCAGCAGCGCCCCCTGGCCCGATGAGCAGTTCTTC. It translates to CASSAPWPDEQFF.

This clonotype was counted at least ten times. The gene calls are TRBV30 and TRBJ2-3; TRBD1 is a possible D gene (5 bases). The V end lost 0 bases, the J end lost 4 bases, and 8 bases lay between the germline ends. Looked up from germline, CDR1 is GTSNPN and CDR2 is SVGIG (reference sequence). The CDR3 is made up of 13 amino acids. DNA of the CDR3: TGTGCCTGGAGTGTACCAGGGCCAGATACGCAGTATTTT. This sequence encodes CAWSVPGPDTQYF.

The table lists this clonotype with many counts. The rearrangement links TRBV5-7 to TRBJ1-5; maybe TRBD1 (5 bases). TRBV5-7 is noted as an ORF with a role that remains uncertain. V was cut by 0 bases and J by 4 bases, with 14 bases left in between. The CDR3 is 16 residues long. The CDR3 loop reads CASSLEVWDGNQPQHF. CDR3 bases: TGTGCCAGCAGCTTGGAGGTATGGGACGGAAATCAGCCCCAGCATTTT.

In this sample, this clonotype turned up many times. The chain uses TRBV7-8 and TRBJ1-5; D remains unclear. CDR3 length equals 19 residues. Between the trimmed V and J ends, which lost 10 bases and 3 bases, there was a span of 31 bases. Germline CDR1 reads SGHVS; CDR2 reads FQNEAQ. The CDR3 nucleotides read TGTGCCACCGAACTAGAAACAACTCGGGGAGCGAGAATCAATCAGCCCCAGCATTTT. Its translation is CATELETTRGARINQPQHF.

This chain joins TRBV10-2 and TRBJ1-4; D unclear. V lost 6 bases to trimming and J lost 8 bases, with 10 bases between them. The length of the CDR3 is 12 residues. The germline V gene encodes CDR1 WSHSY and CDR2 SAAADI. The CDR3, as DNA: TGCGCCAGCAGCACTTACAAGGAAAAACTGTTTTTT. This sequence encodes CASSTYKEKLFF.

The chain is built from TRBV5-6 and TRBJ1-2; TRBD1 aligns across 8 bases. V shed 3 bases and J 1 base; nucleotides not matched to a gene: 2. The CDR3 is made up of 14 amino acids. Germline CDR1 is SGHDT and CDR2 is YYEEEE. CDR3 sequence reads: CASSWGQDNYGYTF. CDR3 sequence (DNA): TGTGCCAGCAGCTGGGGACAGGATAACTATGGCTACACCTTC.

This clonotype was observed a handful of times. V is TRBV10-1 and J is TRBJ2-2, with 9 bases lining up with TRBD1. The CDR3 is made up of 15 amino acids. Germline CDR1 and CDR2: WNHNN and SYGVQD (reference sequence). The trim removed 6 bases at V and 5 bases at J, leaving 7 bases unmatched. In DNA, the CDR3 is TGCGCCAGCAGACCGGGACAGGGAGAGACCGGGGAGCTGTTTTTT. The encoded protein is CASRPGQGETGELFF.

In this sample, this clonotype turned up many times. The chain is built from TRBV28 and TRBJ1-5, with D unresolved. Trimming took off 7 bases at V and 4 bases at J, with 8 bases between the two ends. The CDR3 length is 12 residues. Per the germline V gene, CDR1 is MDHEN and CDR2 is SYDVKM. The CDR3: CASKGRNQPQHF. The CDR3 region has the DNA TGTGCCAGCAAAGGCAGAAATCAGCCCCAGCATTTT. Based on the CDR3 plus reference TRBV28 and TRBJ1-5, the full variable domain is DVKVTQSSRYLVKRTGEKVFLECVQDMDHENMFWYRQDPGLGLRLIYFSYDVKMKEKGDIPEGYSVSREKKERFSLILESASTNQTSMYLCASKGRNQPQHFGDGTRLSIL.

This clonotype was found many times. The chain couples TRBV5-1 to TRBJ2-5; D perhaps matches TRBD1 (7 bases). In germline, CDR1 is SGHRS, CDR2 YFSETQ. The CDR3 contains 15 residues. With 2 bases removed from V and 5 bases from J, the gap between germline ends came to 16 bases. For the CDR3, the DNA is TGCGCCAGCAGCTTAGGAGGGGGCTCGGATGAGACCCAGTACTTC. It translates to CASSLGGGSDETQYF.

This clonotype was detected ten times or more. The V gene is TRBV30, the J gene TRBJ2-4; D gene ambiguous. CDR1 and CDR2 (germline): GTSNPN, SVGIG (reference sequence). This CDR3 region has 14 residues. The V and J ends lost 0 bases and 7 bases respectively, with 13 bases between them. The CDR3 sequence is CAWSVRTAPNIQYF. CDR3 sequence (DNA): TGTGCCTGGAGTGTTAGGACGGCGCCTAACATTCAGTACTTC.

This clonotype was counted at least ten times. The rearrangement uses TRBV7-2 and TRBJ1-2; 10 bases align to TRBD1. Germline loops: CDR1 SGHTA, CDR2 FQGNSA. The CDR3 has 15 residues. J gave up 3 bases and V 4 bases, and 5 bases lay outside the gene matches. The CDR3 region has the DNA TGTGCCAGCAGCTCGCTCGGACAGGGGGACTATGGCTACACCTTC. This translates into CASSSLGQGDYGYTF.

This clonotype was detected ten times or more. This chain joins TRBV28 and TRBJ2-1; 9 nucleotides align to TRBD2. V gave up 4 bases and J gave up 7 bases; unmatched junction bases: 11. Germline values: CDR1 MDHEN, CDR2 SYDVKM. The CDR3 has 16 residues. The CDR3 DNA reads as TGTGCCAGCAGTTCGAGGGCGGGAGGGCCAAATAATGAGCAGTTCTTC. This codes for CASSSRAGGPNNEQFF.

This clonotype was observed many times. The J gene is TRBJ1-3, the V gene TRBV20-1, with D unresolved. V was shortened by 4 bases and J by 0 bases, with 10 bases between the two germline ends. From germline, CDR1 is DFQATT and CDR2 SNEGSKA (reference sequence). The CDR3 is made up of 14 amino acids. In nucleotides, the CDR3 is TGCAGTGCTACCCCTAGGACCTCTGGAAACACCATATATTTT. The encoded protein is CSATPRTSGNTIYF.

This clonotype was observed at least ten times. The V call is TRBV18, the J call TRBJ2-1, with 7 bases lining up with TRBD2. The CDR3 runs 17 residues. Germline V CDR1 and CDR2: KGHSH, LQKENI. V shed 4 bases and J 5 bases; nucleotides not matched to a gene: 14. The CDR3 loop is CASSRGFVAGVNNEQFF. The CDR3 region has the DNA TGTGCCAGCTCACGGGGATTCGTTGCGGGAGTAAACAATGAGCAGTTCTTC.

The sample holds a few counts of this clonotype. The genes are TRBV14 and TRBJ1-1; D uncertain. V lost 2 bases and J lost 0, with 7 bases in between. The CDR3 covers 14 residues. Germline-derived CDR1 and CDR2 are SGHDN and FVKESK. CDR3 amino acids: CASSQWWLNTEAFF. CDR3 nucleotide sequence: TGTGCCAGCAGCCAATGGTGGCTGAACACTGAAGCTTTCTTT.

This clonotype was observed many times. This chain connects TRBV6-1 to TRBJ1-2; no clear D. The ends were cut back, 0 bases at V and 2 bases at J, with 4 bases in the middle. Germline V gene lookup returns CDR1 MNHNS and CDR2 SASEGT. The CDR3 sequence is 13 residues long. Here the CDR3 DNA reads TGTGCCAGCAGTGAAGCGGGGAACTATGGCTACACCTTC. Protein product: CASSEAGNYGYTF.

This clonotype was seen once. A read error may be the cause here, since a much bigger clone is one base away. This rearrangement joins TRBV6-1 to TRBJ2-5; D call uncertain. Germline V gene lookup returns CDR1 MNHNS and CDR2 SASEGT. V gave up 6 bases and J gave up 1 base, with 6 bases separating them. The CDR3 covers 12 residues. The DNA of the CDR3 is TGTGCCAGCAGGGCGACCCAAGAGACCCAGTACTTC. It specifies CASRATQETQYF.

This clonotype was seen repeatedly, ten times or more. V and J are TRBV29-1 and TRBJ2-1; possibly TRBD1 or TRBD2 for D (5 bases each). Germline lookup yields CDR1 SQVTM and CDR2 ANQGSEA. V was clipped by 5 bases and J by 8 bases, with 16 bases between them. This CDR3 has 13 residues. The CDR3 protein is CSVQPWGSDEQFF. CDR3 in DNA: TGCAGCGTTCAACCGTGGGGGAGCGATGAGCAGTTCTTC.

The sample holds a few counts of this clonotype. A single base separates this from a much larger clone, so it may be a read error. The chain links TRBV20-1 to TRBJ1-1; D unresolved. The length of the CDR3 is 11 residues. Germline assignment: CDR1 DFQATT and CDR2 SNEGSKA (reference sequence). Trimming took 1 base from V and 4 from J, leaving 4 bases between them. Written as DNA, the CDR3 is TGCAGTGCTAGAGTAAGCACTGAAGCTTTCTTT. Translating gives CSARVSTEAFF.